The clone carrying this T cell receptor beta chain was observed a few times. Individuals drawn from about two dozen US areas were roughly 18 to 89 years old. Cohort placement rested on clinical history that participants reported themselves. Before being deemed recovered, Cohort 3 donors had two negative PCRs, clearance, or symptom resolution. Using immunoSEQ multiplex PCR, the repertoire was profiled, and TCRdb retains in-frame clones only, with some absent. The sample shows 180,000 or so clones, roughly 86% of them seen only once. The data were taken from a study of blood T cell repertoires in COVID-19. The CDR3 covers 13 residues. Germline CDR1 SNHLY, CDR2 FYNNEI. The ends were cut back, 8 bases at V and 5 bases at J, with 15 bases in the middle.

Input material: PBMCs or T cells enriched from blood (not recorded which). The chain employs TRBV2 and TRBJ2-5; D is perhaps TRBD2 (5 bases). This TCR derives from a woman in her twenties or thirties who had recovered from COVID-19. The CDR3 bases are TGTGCCAGCTCACCCGGGGTGGGGGAGACCCAGTACTTC. Translating it yields CASSPGVGETQYF.